The entry below describes one T cell receptor (beta chain). Its antigen is undetermined. Controls were drawn from healthy donors and were matched for age and sex. CD8+ and CD4+ T cells were negatively isolated; TEMRA cells were FACS-enriched. This specimen belongs to a study of CD8 T cells in Susac syndrome. Notes on the study in general: In its TCR sequencing and HLA analysis, the study acknowledged that the number of individuals was relatively small.

Random hexamers were used to reverse transcribe the RNA input (roughly 0.5 to 1 ug). An immunoSEQ multiplex PCR generated amplified TCR beta CDR3 products spanning 54 Vbeta and 13 Jbeta. TCRdb redid the calling of the immunoSEQ multiplex PCR reads with MiXCR, one entry per CDR3 protein. The sample carries some 150,000 distinct CDR3 sequences, less than 95% recorded once. The CDR3 runs 15 residues. The V and J ends lost 6 bases and 4 bases respectively, with 17 bases between them. CDR1 and CDR2 from the germline V gene are ENHRY and SYGVKD. The sequenced material came from CD4+ T cells from PBMCs. V is TRBV10-3 and J is TRBJ2-3; no definite D call. The sequence derives from a human donor in good health. The CDR3 reads CAISDRATNADTQYF. For the CDR3, the DNA is TGTGCCATCAGCGACCGCGCTACTAATGCAGATACGCAGTATTTT.